A single sample gave rise to the 16 T cell receptor beta chains below, sequenced in a study of blood T cell repertoires in COVID-19. Assay used: immunoSEQ multiplex PCR; TCRdb lists only in-frame clones, some missing. This sample has 35,000 to 50,000 clones; around nine tenths occur once, and the top ten carry more than 2%. Sequenced input: peripheral blood. The receptors were gathered from a human donor in a cohort sampled during active COVID-19.

The V gene is TRBV6-5, the J gene TRBJ2-1, with TRBD2 matching 13 bases. This CDR3 is built from 14 residues. Germline CDR1 reads MNHEY; CDR2 reads SVGAGI. Trimming cost V 6 bases and J 6 bases; bases outside gene matches: 2. CDR3 protein: CASRGTSGANEQFF. CDR3 DNA: TGTGCCAGCAGGGGGACTAGCGGGGCCAATGAGCAGTTCTTC.

This rearrangement joins TRBV30 to TRBJ1-2, with D possibly matching TRBD1 (6 bases). The CDR3 is 16 amino acids. V was clipped by 5 bases and J by 5 bases, with 24 bases between them. The V gene's germline CDR1 is GTSNPN and CDR2 SVGIG (reference sequence). The CDR3 nucleotides are TGTGCCTGGGGGGAACTACAGGGAAGATCCTCTTATGGCTACACCTTC. Translation: CAWGELQGRSSYGYTF.

This chain joins TRBV7-8 and TRBJ2-3; D gene uncertain. V lost 4 bases, J lost 2 bases, and 4 bases lay in between. Germline CDR1 and CDR2: SGHVS and FQNEAQ. The CDR3 spans 12 residues. CDR3 in DNA: TGTGCCAGCAGCTCGTACACAGATACGCAGTATTTT. As protein: CASSSYTDTQYF.

V gene TRBV27 combines with J gene TRBJ1-2; 7 bases match TRBD1. CDR1 and CDR2 (germline): MNHEY, SMNVEV (reference sequence). V lost 2 bases, J lost 6 bases, and 9 bases stayed unmatched. This CDR3 contains 15 residues. The CDR3 DNA reads TGTGCCAGCAGTTTACGGGAGGGACAGTTCCATGGCTACACCTTC. Protein: CASSLREGQFHGYTF.

V and J are TRBV9 and TRBJ1-2; 7 positions match TRBD1. Per the germline V gene, CDR1 is SGDLS and CDR2 is YYNGEE. This CDR3 spans 13 amino acids. Germline trimming cut 0 bases from V and 8 bases from J; bases unmatched to any gene: 4. The DNA for the CDR3 is TGTGCCAGCAGCGTAGAGGGGGCCGGGGGCTACACCTTC. Its translation: CASSVEGAGGYTF. The variable domain in full, with the rest retrieved from reference TRBV9 and TRBJ1-2, is DSGVTQTPKHLITATGQRVTLRCSPRSGDLSVYWYQQSLDQGLQFLIQYYNGEERAKGNILERFSAQQFPDLHSELNLSSLELGDSALYFCASSVEGAGGYTFGSGTRLTVV.

The chain joins TRBV6-5 to TRBJ2-4, with 10 bases that match TRBD1. V lost 6 bases and J lost 6; bases outside the gene matches: 8. CDR3 length equals 15 residues. Germline values: CDR1 MNHEY, CDR2 SVGAGI. The CDR3 DNA sequence: TGTGCCAGCAGACCCGGACAGGGGGTGGGAAACATTCAGTACTTC. Its protein product is CASRPGQGVGNIQYF.

The chain carries TRBV6-5 and TRBJ1-1; D call uncertain. The CDR3 loop spans 13 amino acids. CDR1 and CDR2 from the germline V gene are MNHEY and SVGAGI. V shed 6 bases and J shed 2 bases, with 10 bases lying between them. The CDR3 here is CASRQNLNTEAFF. The CDR3 nucleotides read TGTGCCAGCAGGCAGAATCTTAACACTGAAGCTTTCTTT.

The V gene is TRBV27, the J gene TRBJ1-6, with D tentatively TRBD1 (6 bases). V was cut by 7 bases and J by 7 bases, with 17 bases left in between. The germline V gene has CDR1 MNHEY and CDR2 SMNVEV (reference sequence). This CDR3 has 15 amino acids. Here the CDR3 DNA reads TGTGCCAGCACAAAGCACGGGACACCGAATTCACCCCTCCACTTT. Amino acid sequence: CASTKHGTPNSPLHF.

This clone showed up just once. The chain employs TRBV28 and TRBJ2-7; 8 nucleotides line up with TRBD2. CDR3 length equals 13 residues. Germline assignment: CDR1 MDHEN and CDR2 SYDVKM. The V gene end was trimmed by 6 bases and the J gene end by 2 bases; junction bases not matched to a gene: 3. This chain's CDR3 is CASRGGLAYEQYF. The CDR3 DNA is TGTGCCAGCAGGGGGGGACTAGCCTACGAGCAGTACTTC.

This chain connects TRBV2 to TRBJ1-2; TRBD1 aligns across 7 bases. The CDR3 spans 13 residues. Germline lookup yields CDR1 SNHLY and CDR2 FYNNEI. Germline trimming cut 5 bases from V and 2 bases from J; bases unmatched to any gene: 2. The CDR3 nucleotides read TGTGCCAGCAGTTTGGGACAGAACTATGGCTACACCTTC. Residues: CASSLGQNYGYTF.

The CDR3 protein is CASSLQGINYGYTF. CDR3 nucleotides: TGTGCCAGCAGCCTACAGGGAATCAACTATGGCTACACCTTC. The chain uses TRBV5-6 and TRBJ1-2; possible D gene TRBD1, 6 bases. The CDR3 runs 14 residues. V lost 4 bases, J lost 2 bases, and 12 bases lay in between. Per the germline V gene, CDR1 is SGHDT and CDR2 is YYEEEE.

In its sample, this clone was seen a few times. CDR3 coding DNA: TGTGCCAGCAGCCTCGGACAGGGGGTGATCGGGGAGCTGTTTTTT. It yields the protein CASSLGQGVIGELFF. The genes are TRBV3-1 (or the pseudogene TRBV3-2) and TRBJ2-2, with 10 nucleotides matching TRBD1. J gave up 7 bases and V 4 bases, and 6 bases lay outside the gene matches. The germline CDR1 and CDR2 sequences are LGHDT and YNNKEL (reference sequence). This CDR3 has 15 residues.

The chain is built from TRBV7-6 and TRBJ2-7, with 9 bases aligning to TRBD1. J gave up 6 bases and V 1 base, and 10 bases lay outside the gene matches. Per the germline V gene, CDR1 is SGHVS and CDR2 is FNYEAQ. The CDR3 covers 16 residues. The CDR3 reads CASSLGLGTGTGEQYF. The CDR3 DNA reads as TGTGCCAGCAGCTTAGGACTAGGGACAGGGACGGGCGAGCAGTACTTC.

The V and J genes are TRBV5-4 and TRBJ1-1; TRBD1 might be the D (6 bases). V lost 1 base, J lost 6 bases, and 13 bases lay in between. This CDR3 comprises 14 residues. Per germline, CDR1 SGHNT and CDR2 YYREEE (reference sequence). CDR3: CASSLQGSSPEAFF. The CDR3 nucleotides read TGTGCCAGCAGCTTGCAGGGGTCGTCACCTGAAGCTTTCTTT.

The chain carries TRBV9 and TRBJ2-2, with D perhaps matching TRBD2 (5 bases). Germline V gene sequence: CDR1 SGDLS, CDR2 YYNGEE. Trimming took 4 bases from V and 4 from J, leaving 11 bases between them. This CDR3 has 14 residues. The CDR3 bases are TGTGCCAGCAGCTTCGGAGGCGGCACCGGGGAGCTGTTTTTT. Translation gives CASSFGGGTGELFF.

The chain couples TRBV12-5 to TRBJ2-5, with unresolved D. The CDR3 is 13 residues long. The V and J ends lost 3 bases and 2 bases respectively, with 7 bases between them. Germline CDR1 reads LGHNT; CDR2 reads FRNRAP. CDR3 sequence reads: CASGFNEQETQYF. The CDR3 nucleotides are TGTGCTAGTGGTTTTAATGAGCAAGAGACCCAGTACTTC.